The 23 T cell receptor beta chains given below trace back to one sample, sequenced in a study of blood T cell repertoires in COVID-19. Some clones are missing from TCRdb's copy, which holds only in-frame ones; the method was immunoSEQ multiplex PCR. The sample records more than 90,000 clones, 55% to 80% being singletons. Source material: peripheral blood. Receptors originate from a woman aged 55-75 years in a cohort sampled during active or convalescent COVID-19.

V and J are TRBV15 and TRBJ1-2; TRBD1 might be the D (6 bases). Germline CDR1 reads LNHNV; CDR2 reads YYDKDF (reference sequence). Trimming pared 3 bases from V and 7 bases from J, leaving 21 bases between. This CDR3 is built from 16 residues. CDR3 DNA: TGTGCCACCAGCAGGGGATTAGGGCAGGGGAGAGGTGGCTACACCTTC. Translation gives CATSRGLGQGRGGYTF.

V gene TRBV25-1 combines with J gene TRBJ1-4; 7 positions match TRBD1. Germline V gene data show CDR1 as MGHDK and CDR2 as SYGVNS. With 3 bases clipped from V and 2 bases from J, the junction kept 3 bases outside the gene matches. This CDR3 comprises 15 residues. DNA for the CDR3: TGTGCCAGCAGTGAGTCGACAGGGACTAATGAAAAACTGTTTTTT. Translating it yields CASSESTGTNEKLFF.

The chain uses TRBV7-2 and TRBJ2-7; TRBD1 agrees at 8 bases. This CDR3 contains 14 residues. The junction had 7 bases not matched to a gene; V was cut back by 3 bases and J by 6 bases. Germline CDR1 reads SGHTA; CDR2 reads FQGNSA. The CDR3: CASSLQGARTEQYF. Written as DNA, the CDR3 is TGTGCCAGCAGCTTGCAGGGGGCGCGTACCGAGCAGTACTTC.

CDR3 sequence (DNA): TGCGCCAGCAGCTTGGTGGCAGGGAGGACTGGTAACTATGGCTACACCTTC. This gives the protein CASSLVAGRTGNYGYTF. V and J are TRBV5-1 and TRBJ1-2, with D possibly TRBD1 on 5 matching bases. The ends were cut back, 0 bases at V and 1 base at J, with 16 bases in the middle. Germline CDR1 reads SGHRS; CDR2 reads YFSETQ. CDR3 length: 17 amino acids.

This rearrangement joins TRBV6-2 or TRBV6-3 to TRBJ2-1, with 8 bases that match TRBD2. The CDR3 is made up of 11 amino acids. The germline CDR1 and CDR2 sequences are MNHEY and SVGEGT. The ends lost 5 bases at V and 12 bases at J; junction bases unmatched: 3. The CDR3 is CASSRSGGQFF. The CDR3 region has the DNA TGTGCCAGCAGTAGAAGCGGGGGGCAGTTCTTC.

The V gene is TRBV4-2, the J gene TRBJ2-7; 8 bases fit TRBD1. Germline values: CDR1 LGHNA, CDR2 YNFKEQ. The CDR3 has 14 amino acids. J gave up 0 bases and V 4 bases, and 2 bases lay outside the gene matches. CDR3 protein: CASSLGQGSYEQYF. The CDR3 DNA reads TGTGCCAGCAGCCTAGGACAGGGCTCCTACGAGCAGTACTTC.

The rearrangement joins TRBV2 to TRBJ1-2; 7 bases map to TRBD1. The CDR3 has 13 amino acids. Germline V gene data show CDR1 as SNHLY and CDR2 as FYNNEI. V lost 6 bases, J lost 8 bases, and 9 bases stayed unmatched. CDR3 sequence reads: CASRDDRVVGYTF. CDR3 nucleotides: TGTGCCAGCAGGGACGACAGGGTAGTCGGCTACACCTTC.

The V gene is TRBV4-2, the J gene TRBJ2-1; TRBD1 agrees at 10 bases. V trimming: 0 bases; J trimming: 8 bases; junction bases outside the gene matches: 10. The CDR3 extends over 17 amino acids. The germline V gene encodes CDR1 LGHNA and CDR2 YNFKEQ. This CDR3 reads CASSQDFGQGVMDEQFF. In DNA form, the CDR3 reads TGTGCCAGCAGCCAAGATTTTGGACAGGGGGTGATGGATGAGCAGTTCTTC.

This clone has more than one count but fewer than ten. The V call is TRBV25-1, the J call TRBJ2-3; 9 nucleotides match TRBD1. With V trimmed by 2 bases and J by 4 bases, 4 bases remained unmatched. The CDR3 length is 15 residues. Germline CDR1 is MGHDK and CDR2 is SYGVNS. This CDR3 is CASSETRTGADTQYF. CDR3 coding DNA: TGTGCCAGCAGTGAAACGAGGACAGGGGCAGATACGCAGTATTTT.

V is TRBV27 and J is TRBJ2-4, with unresolved D. CDR1 and CDR2 from the germline V gene are MNHEY and SMNVEV (reference sequence). The ends were cut back, 4 bases at V and 2 bases at J, with 6 bases in the middle. The CDR3 sequence is 13 residues long. Here the CDR3 reads CASSYGPKNIQYF. CDR3 DNA sequence: TGTGCCAGCAGTTATGGGCCCAAAAACATTCAGTACTTC.

The chain joins TRBV7-6 to TRBJ2-5, with 10 nucleotides matching TRBD2. This CDR3 comprises 16 residues. V was clipped by 1 base and J by 3 bases; unmatched bases: 5. Per the germline V gene, CDR1 is SGHVS and CDR2 is FNYEAQ. The CDR3 nucleotides read TGTGCCAGCAGCTTAGTTGCCCTAGCGGGGGAAGAGACCCAGTACTTC. Translation: CASSLVALAGEETQYF.

The chain recombines TRBV9 with TRBJ2-5, with 13 bases that match TRBD2. V gave up 4 bases and J gave up 11 bases; unmatched junction bases: 8. CDR1 is SGDLS, CDR2 YYNGEE, per germline. CDR3 length: 14 amino acids. The CDR3 region is CASSPRTSGGKQYF. The CDR3 bases are TGTGCCAGCAGCCCACGGACTAGCGGGGGAAAACAGTACTTC. Looking up the rest from reference TRBV9 and TRBJ2-5 gives the full variable domain: DSGVTQTPKHLITATGQRVTLRCSPRSGDLSVYWYQQSLDQGLQFLIQYYNGEERAKGNILERFSAQQFPDLHSELNLSSLELGDSALYFCASSPRTSGGKQYFGPGTRLLVL.

The J gene is TRBJ2-1, the V gene TRBV7-2, with D possibly matching TRBD1 (6 bases). Germline V gives CDR1 SGHTA, CDR2 FQGNSA. The CDR3 consists of 15 residues. V dropped 1 base and J dropped 4 bases, with 11 bases sitting between them. The CDR3, as DNA: TGTGCCAGCAGCTTAGACTGGGGGCTGTACAATGAGCAGTTCTTC. Translation gives CASSLDWGLYNEQFF. Full variable domain (missing parts from reference TRBV7-2 and TRBJ2-1): GAGVSQSPSNKVTEKGKDVELRCDPISGHTALYWYRQSLGQGLEFLIYFQGNSAPDKSGLPSDRFSAERTGGSVSTLTIQRTQQEDSAVYLCASSLDWGLYNEQFFGPGTRLTVL.

This clone was observed once. The chain combines TRBV7-9 with TRBJ2-5; TRBD1 aligns across 7 bases. The J segment lost 5 bases and the V segment lost 6 bases, leaving 9 bases of the junction unmatched. This CDR3 has 14 amino acids. In germline, CDR1 is SEHNR, CDR2 FQNEAQ (reference sequence). Written as DNA, the CDR3 is TGTGCCAGCAGGAGACAGGGTCCTTTGGAGACCCAGTACTTC. Amino acids: CASRRQGPLETQYF.

This clone has more than one count but fewer than ten. The rearrangement uses TRBV21-1 and TRBJ2-7; TRBD2, the table's D call, was not compared with the DNA. TRBV21-1 is a pseudogene segment. CDR3 size: 19 residues. CDR3 sequence: CASSKARVEGSWGSYEQYF. The CDR3 DNA reads TGTGCCAGCAGCAAAGCGAGGGTAGAGGGCTCCTGGGGCTCCTACGAGCAGTACTTC.

The chain uses TRBV3-1 (or the pseudogene TRBV3-2) and TRBJ1-5; no firm D call. The CDR3 length is 14 residues. In germline, CDR1 is LGHDT, CDR2 YNNKEL (reference sequence). Trimming pared 4 bases from V and 3 bases from J, leaving 10 bases between. CDR3 sequence reads: CASSLGGLNQPQHF. Here the CDR3 DNA reads TGTGCCAGCAGCCTCGGTGGACTCAATCAGCCCCAGCATTTT.

This chain uses TRBV6-5 with TRBJ2-1, with 8 bases that match TRBD2. V lost 0 bases and J lost 11; bases outside the gene matches: 12. This CDR3 is 16 amino acids long. The germline gives CDR1 MNHEY, CDR2 SVGAGI. The CDR3 coding sequence is TGTGCCAGCAGTTACTCGGGGTCGCGGGGGGCCCGTCAGCAGTTCTTC. The encoded protein is CASSYSGSRGARQQFF.

The rearrangement links TRBV28 to TRBJ1-2; 7 nucleotides match TRBD1. Trimming took 8 bases from V and 4 from J; bases not matched to a gene: 7. The germline CDR1 and CDR2 sequences are MDHEN and SYDVKM. The length of the CDR3 is 13 residues. The CDR3 DNA sequence: TGTGCCAGCTGGGACAGTGGACTCTATGGCTACACCTTC. It codes for CASWDSGLYGYTF.

The rearrangement uses TRBV11-1 and TRBJ2-7; possible D gene TRBD1, 6 bases. CDR1 and CDR2 from the germline V gene are SGHAT and FQDESV (reference sequence). The V gene lost 3 bases and the J gene lost 0 bases, with 9 bases spanning the gap. The CDR3 spans 14 residues. In nucleotides, the CDR3 is TGTGCCAGCAGCTTTGGACAGTACTCCTACGAGCAGTACTTC. Translated: CASSFGQYSYEQYF.

This chain connects TRBV27 to TRBJ2-2; D is perhaps TRBD1 (6 bases). Germline CDR1 and CDR2: MNHEY and SMNVEV (reference sequence). V lost 8 bases to trimming and J lost 0 bases, with 16 bases between them. The CDR3 contains 16 residues. CDR3 bases: TGTGCCAGCTCCCTGCTACAGGGCCCGAACACCGGGGAGCTGTTTTTT. This translates into CASSLLQGPNTGELFF.

V usage is TRBV2 and J usage is TRBJ2-5; D ambiguous. Germline V gene data show CDR1 as SNHLY and CDR2 as FYNNEI. CDR3 length: 14 amino acids. V lost 6 bases and J lost 5, with 16 bases in between. As DNA, the CDR3 is TGTGCCAGCAGCCCTGAAGCATACCTGGAGACCCAGTACTTC. It specifies CASSPEAYLETQYF. Complete variable domain (other parts from reference TRBV2 and TRBJ2-5): EPEVTQTPSHQVTQMGQEVILRCVPISNHLYFYWYRQILGQKVEFLVSFYNNEISEKSEIFDDQFSVERPDGSNFTLKIRSTKLEDSAMYFCASSPEAYLETQYFGPGTRLLVL.

As DNA, the CDR3 is TGTGCCAGCAGCTTAGCAGGTCAGGGGGCAGCAACCTACGAGCAGTACTTC. This gives the protein CASSLAGQGAATYEQYF. The rearrangement joins TRBV11-1 to TRBJ2-7, with 8 nucleotides matching TRBD1. Germline V gene sequence: CDR1 SGHAT, CDR2 FQDESV (reference sequence). CDR3 length equals 17 residues. The trim removed 0 bases at V and 2 bases at J, leaving 9 bases unmatched.

This clone was recorded only once. The CDR3 DNA follows: TGTGCCAGCAGCCAAGGGCCACCCCTCCACTTT. The encoded protein is CASSQGPPLHF. This chain joins TRBV3-1 (or the pseudogene TRBV3-2) and TRBJ1-6; no firm D call. V was cut by 1 base and J by 11 bases, with 3 bases left in between. Germline CDR1 and CDR2: LGHDT and YNNKEL (reference sequence). This CDR3 is built from 11 residues.